Presented here are 32 T cell receptor beta chains from one specimen sequenced in a study of cytomegalovirus exposure and HLA in healthy donors. Vbeta (60) and Jbeta (13) primers were used in the PCR. TCRdb's copy holds only in-frame clones and misses some; the assay was immunoSEQ multiplex PCR. The sample carries about 150,000 clones, around 75% recorded once. Material for sequencing was PBMCs. These receptors all come from a man in his thirties or forties in good health and CMV-seronegative.

The rearrangement joins TRBV9 to TRBJ1-6; 8 bases align to TRBD1. Per germline, CDR1 SGDLS and CDR2 YYNGEE. The CDR3 contains 14 residues. Trimming cost V 5 bases and J 8 bases; bases outside gene matches: 6. The CDR3 sequence: CASSFGQGHSPLHF. CDR3 bases: TGTGCCAGCAGTTTTGGACAGGGCCATTCACCCCTCCACTTT.

This clone appeared a few times. This chain links TRBV7-9 with TRBJ2-1; 8 positions agree with TRBD2. This CDR3 has 15 residues. The junction had 6 bases not matched to a gene; V was cut back by 4 bases and J by 4 bases. Germline V gene sequence: CDR1 SEHNR, CDR2 FQNEAQ (reference sequence). CDR3 bases: TGTGCCAGCAGCTCGACTAGCGCGGGATACAATGAGCAGTTCTTC. It specifies CASSSTSAGYNEQFF.

The chain employs TRBV6-1 and TRBJ1-1; 8 nucleotides agree with TRBD1. V lost 1 base, J lost 8 bases, and 3 bases stayed unmatched. Germline V gene sequence: CDR1 MNHNS, CDR2 SASEGT. The CDR3 runs to 13 residues. The CDR3 loop reads CASSEEGQGEAFF. CDR3 coding DNA: TGTGCCAGCAGTGAAGAAGGACAGGGAGAAGCTTTCTTT.

This clone showed up just a few times. The chain recombines TRBV6-5 with TRBJ1-2; TRBD1 agrees at 8 bases. The length of the CDR3 is 14 residues. Germline CDR1 is MNHEY and CDR2 is SVGAGI. V lost 5 bases to trimming and J lost 4 bases; unmatched junction nucleotides: 6. The CDR3 spells CASSPGQGGYGYTF. CDR3 bases: TGTGCCAGCAGTCCCGGACAGGGTGGCTATGGCTACACCTTC.

The genes are TRBV4-2 and TRBJ1-6; D gene uncertain. The CDR3 is 15 residues long. V was clipped by 0 bases and J by 2 bases, with 5 bases between them. Germline CDR1 LGHNA, CDR2 YNFKEQ. The CDR3 loop is CASSQDKTYNSPLHF. The CDR3 region has the DNA TGTGCCAGCAGCCAAGACAAAACCTATAATTCACCCCTCCACTTT.

The genes are TRBV28 and TRBJ2-7; perhaps TRBD1 as D (5 bases). This CDR3 has 13 amino acids. Germline-derived CDR1 and CDR2 are MDHEN and SYDVKM. Trimming removed 10 bases at V and 2 bases at J, with 15 bases between. The CDR3 loop is CATRTQVTYEQYF. CDR3 sequence (DNA): TGTGCCACCCGGACACAGGTAACCTACGAGCAGTACTTC.

This rearrangement joins TRBV27 to TRBJ2-3; 7 bases align to TRBD1. Germline values: CDR1 MNHEY, CDR2 SMNVEV (reference sequence). The CDR3 runs to 15 residues. After removal of 4 bases from V and 1 base from J, the junction contained 5 bases not matched to a gene. CDR3 amino acids: CASSSDRVRTDTQYF. The CDR3 DNA reads TGTGCCAGCAGTTCAGACAGGGTTCGCACAGATACGCAGTATTTT.

V gene TRBV28 combines with J gene TRBJ1-1; a possible D gene is TRBD1 (5 bases). This CDR3 contains 14 residues. Germline lookup yields CDR1 MDHEN and CDR2 SYDVKM. The ends were cut back, 7 bases at V and 1 base at J, with 13 bases in the middle. CDR3 coding DNA: TGTGCCAGCACTCCCCCAGGGAAGAACACTGAAGCTTTCTTT. This gives the protein CASTPPGKNTEAFF.

The chain couples TRBV7-8 to TRBJ1-4, with D perhaps matching TRBD1 (6 bases). CDR1 is SGHVS and CDR2 is FQNEAQ in the germline V gene. The V gene lost 6 bases and the J gene lost 4 bases, with 12 bases spanning the gap. The CDR3 covers 14 residues. The CDR3 loop reads CASSWGQGNEKLFF. In nucleotides, the CDR3 is TGTGCCAGCAGTTGGGGGCAGGGTAATGAAAAACTGTTTTTT.

The CDR3 nucleotides are TGTGCCAGCAGCCTTCGACAGGACGTTCAAGAGACCCAGTACTTC. It translates to CASSLRQDVQETQYF. This sequence joins TRBV5-4 and TRBJ2-5, with D maybe TRBD1 (6 bases). V was shortened by 4 bases and J by 2 bases, with 15 bases between the two germline ends. This CDR3 spans 15 amino acids. CDR1 SGHNT and CDR2 YYREEE come from the germline V gene (reference sequence).

This chain joins TRBV6-5 and TRBJ2-7; unclear D gene. The V and J ends lost 6 bases and 0 bases respectively, with 6 bases between them. The CDR3 is 12 amino acids. Germline loops: CDR1 MNHEY, CDR2 SVGAGI. The DNA of the CDR3 is TGTGCCAGCAGCCCCTCCTCCTACGAGCAGTACTTC. Translating it yields CASSPSSYEQYF.

The genes are TRBV30 and TRBJ1-2; unclear D gene. V was pared by 8 bases and J by 4 bases, with 11 bases between. This CDR3 contains 11 residues. The V gene's germline CDR1 is GTSNPN and CDR2 SVGIG (reference sequence). Here the CDR3 reads CAHRGAYGYTF. The DNA for the CDR3 is TGTGCCCACCGAGGAGCCTATGGCTACACCTTC.

The DNA of the CDR3 is TGTGCCAGCAGCGCGGACAGAGGGCGGTACGAGCAGTACTTC. As protein: CASSADRGRYEQYF. This rearrangement joins TRBV9 to TRBJ2-7; the D gene is possibly TRBD1 (6 bases). Germline CDR1 and CDR2: SGDLS and YYNGEE. The CDR3 runs 14 residues. Trimming removed 3 bases from V and 4 bases from J, with 14 bases in between.

This sequence joins TRBV7-2 and TRBJ2-3; TRBD1 might be the D (6 bases). Germline CDR1 reads SGHTA; CDR2 reads FQGNSA. V lost 2 bases, J lost 4 bases, and 13 bases lay in between. There are 15 residues in the CDR3. The CDR3: CASSLSRGNPDTQYF. The CDR3 DNA follows: TGTGCCAGCAGCTTAAGTAGGGGGAATCCAGATACGCAGTATTTT.

The chain links TRBV18 to TRBJ2-3; TRBD1 matches at 8 bases. The CDR3 is made up of 16 amino acids. V lost 3 bases and J lost 2; bases outside the gene matches: 7. CDR1 and CDR2 from the germline V gene are KGHSH and LQKENI. CDR3 coding DNA: TGTGCCAGCTCACCCTTCCGGGACAGGAACACAGATACGCAGTATTTT. Residues: CASSPFRDRNTDTQYF.

This chain joins TRBV4-1 and TRBJ2-3, with D hard to call. Germline V CDR1 and CDR2: MGHRA, YSYEKL. V lost 0 bases, J lost 1 base, and 14 bases lay in between. The CDR3 has 17 residues. CDR3 in DNA: TGCGCCAGCAGCCAAGAAAGAGGTCTCGCCCGCACAGATACGCAGTATTTT. It codes for CASSQERGLARTDTQYF.

The table lists this clone with a few counts. The gene calls are TRBV15 and TRBJ2-3; a weak D match, TRBD2 (5 bases). Germline V CDR1 and CDR2: LNHNV, YYDKDF (reference sequence). There are 14 residues in the CDR3. V lost 0 bases and J lost 3, with 7 bases in between. The CDR3 is CATSRDPGTDTQYF. In nucleotides, the CDR3 is TGTGCCACCAGCAGAGATCCGGGGACAGATACGCAGTATTTT. Based on the CDR3 plus reference TRBV15 and TRBJ2-3, the full variable domain is DAMVIQNPRYQVTQFGKPVTLSCSQTLNHNVMYWYQQKSSQAPKLLFHYYDKDFNNEADTPDNFQSRRPNTSFCFLDIRSPGLGDTAMYLCATSRDPGTDTQYFGPGTRLTVL.

This clone was counted between two and nine times. The chain links TRBV9 to TRBJ1-6, with D unclear. Germline V gene data show CDR1 as SGDLS and CDR2 as YYNGEE. This CDR3 is 14 amino acids long. With 4 bases removed from V and 7 bases from J, the gap between germline ends came to 12 bases. DNA for the CDR3: TGTGCCAGCAGCTCCTGGACGGGGAATTCACCCCTCCACTTT. As protein: CASSSWTGNSPLHF.

V is TRBV19 and J is TRBJ2-1; 10 bases match TRBD2. There are 15 residues in the CDR3. The V and J ends lost 5 bases and 4 bases, in that order; junction bases with no gene match: 5. Germline CDR1 reads LNHDA; CDR2 reads SQIVND (reference sequence). The CDR3 DNA reads as TGTGCCAGTAGTCCAGGACTAGCGGAGTACAATGAGCAGTTCTTC. It translates to CASSPGLAEYNEQFF.

This chain joins TRBV6-5 and TRBJ1-4; 7 bases are a match to TRBD1. The germline CDR1 and CDR2 sequences are MNHEY and SVGAGI. With 6 bases clipped from V and 8 bases from J, the junction kept 9 bases outside the gene matches. The CDR3 covers 14 residues. CDR3 residues: CASRPQGLGEKLFF. CDR3 nucleotides: TGTGCCAGCAGGCCACAGGGGTTGGGCGAAAAACTGTTTTTT.

This clone came up a few times. The gene calls are TRBV28 and TRBJ1-2; TRBD1 aligns across 7 bases. The J segment lost 7 bases and the V segment lost 1 base, leaving 0 bases of the junction unmatched. This CDR3 is built from 12 residues. Germline CDR1 and CDR2: MDHEN and SYDVKM. In nucleotides, the CDR3 is TGTGCCAGCAGTTTATCAGGGGGTGGCTACACCTTC. This translates into CASSLSGGGYTF.

A few counts support this clone. The chain couples TRBV6-1 to TRBJ1-3, with TRBD1 matching 7 bases. The CDR3 spans 15 residues. The V gene's germline CDR1 is MNHNS and CDR2 SASEGT. V lost 6 bases, J lost 2 bases, and 7 bases stayed unmatched. This CDR3 is CASSLNRGTGNTIYF. The CDR3 nucleotides are TGTGCCAGCAGCCTGAACAGGGGAACTGGAAACACCATATATTTT.

To note about this clone: The junction does not match germline at one end; this may be a read error. The chain links TRBV5-4 to TRBJ1-2, with D hard to call. This CDR3 spans 15 amino acids. Germline-derived CDR1 and CDR2 are SGHNT and YYREEE (reference sequence). In DNA form, the CDR3 reads TGTGCCAGCAGCTACGGCCTGGTCGAGGACTATGGCTACGCCTTC. This gives the protein CASSYGLVEDYGYAF.

Only one count was recorded for this clone. The rearrangement joins TRBV5-1 to TRBJ1-6; weak D call: TRBD1 (5 bases). The germline V and J ends were trimmed by 0 bases and 10 bases, with 11 bases remaining between them. There are 14 residues in the CDR3. Germline CDR1 is SGHRS and CDR2 is YFSETQ. CDR3 sequence: CASSLALGPSPLHF. CDR3 coding DNA: TGCGCCAGCAGCTTGGCTCTGGGGCCCTCACCCCTCCACTTT.

The rearrangement uses TRBV19 and TRBJ2-1; 7 positions agree with TRBD2. This CDR3 spans 13 amino acids. V shed 7 bases and J 5 bases; nucleotides not matched to a gene: 5. Germline values: CDR1 LNHDA, CDR2 SQIVND (reference sequence). The CDR3 bases are TGTGCCAGTAACGAGGGAGGGGACAATGAGCAGTTCTTC. Encoded protein: CASNEGGDNEQFF.

In its sample, this clone was seen once. The J gene is TRBJ1-1, the V gene TRBV7-2; D may be TRBD1 (6 bases). Trimming pared 5 bases from V and 4 bases from J, leaving 11 bases between. Germline loops: CDR1 SGHTA, CDR2 FQGNSA. The CDR3 loop spans 13 amino acids. CDR3 residues: CASSQSRGTEAFF. The CDR3 DNA reads TGTGCCAGCAGCCAGAGCAGGGGCACTGAAGCTTTCTTT.

The chain recombines TRBV9 with TRBJ2-7, with unresolved D. The CDR3 contains 14 residues. V was clipped by 0 bases and J by 2 bases, with 9 bases between them. Per germline, CDR1 SGDLS and CDR2 YYNGEE. The CDR3 protein is CASSVGRTAYEQYF. Written as DNA, the CDR3 is TGTGCCAGCAGCGTAGGGAGAACCGCCTACGAGCAGTACTTC.

The CDR3 spells CASSSPGGYGYTF. CDR3 nucleotide sequence: TGTGCCAGCAGTTCTCCCGGGGGCTATGGCTACACCTTC. The V call is TRBV28, the J call TRBJ1-2, with a weak D call TRBD1 (5 bases). The V and J ends lost 4 bases and 4 bases respectively, with 10 bases between them. Germline values: CDR1 MDHEN, CDR2 SYDVKM. This CDR3 contains 13 residues.

This clone was recorded a few times. This sequence joins TRBV6-1 and TRBJ2-7; 9 bases match TRBD1. Germline loops: CDR1 MNHNS, CDR2 SASEGT. Trimming took 7 bases from V and 0 from J; bases not matched to a gene: 4. This CDR3 comprises 14 residues. In DNA form, the CDR3 reads TGTGCCAGCAAAGACAGGGGGAGCTCCTACGAGCAGTACTTC. Translating it yields CASKDRGSSYEQYF.

The table lists this clone with a few counts. The V and J genes are TRBV6-1 and TRBJ1-1; 9 positions agree with TRBD1. V trimming: 6 bases; J trimming: 1 base; junction bases outside the gene matches: 6. The CDR3 extends over 15 amino acids. CDR1 MNHNS and CDR2 SASEGT come from the germline V gene. The CDR3 nucleotides read TGTGCCAGCAGCGTAACAGGGGGCCCGAACACTGAAGCTTTCTTT. This encodes CASSVTGGPNTEAFF.

The chain couples TRBV29-1 to TRBJ2-2, with D uncertain. Germline lookup yields CDR1 SQVTM and CDR2 ANQGSEA. The CDR3 length is 14 residues. Trimming removed 4 bases from V and 4 bases from J, with 13 bases in between. Written as DNA, the CDR3 is TGCAGCGTTGTGGTCAAAGAGAGCACCGGGGAGCTGTTTTTT. Translation gives CSVVVKESTGELFF.

This clone has more than one count but fewer than ten. The CDR3 spells CASSPLRIGASTEAFF. The CDR3 DNA is TGTGCCAGCTCACCACTCCGGATTGGGGCGAGCACTGAAGCTTTCTTT. The chain carries TRBV18 and TRBJ1-1; a weak D match, TRBD1 (5 bases). Trimming took off 1 base at V and 4 bases at J, with 16 bases between the two ends. The CDR3 runs 16 residues. Germline V CDR1 and CDR2: KGHSH, LQKENI.